This section outlines one TCR beta chain sequence together with its context. The TCRs were subjected to amplification over 20 PCR cycles employing a constant-region primer in conjunction with a V-primer adapter. MiXCR, run by TCRdb on the reads, gives a single entry per CDR3 protein. The sample records 50,000 or so distinct CDR3 sequences, around 34% being singletons. Stated time point: after trial treatment. Treatment specified: LDRT plus nivolumab, ipilimumab, low-dose cyclophosphamide and aspirin (RACIN trial). Eligible patients had advanced solid tumors lacking tumor-infiltrating lymphocytes. The CDR3 totals 17 residues. Trimming removed 4 bases from V and 4 bases from J, with 23 bases in between. Germline assignment: CDR1 SGHRS and CDR2 YFSETQ. The data belong to a study of low-dose radiotherapy and immunotherapy resistance in tumors. Study details: Every two weeks, cyclophosphamide 200 mg/m2 was infused one day before radiation plus immunotherapy. Covering alpha and beta chains, TRAV- and TRBV-specific primers were used for the first-strand cDNA.

The TCR originated in a male donor with rectosigmoid adenocarcinoma. V usage is TRBV5-1 and J usage is TRBJ1-2, with D perhaps TRBD1 (6 bases). Sequenced material: PBMCs, taken after low-dose radiotherapy plus immunotherapy. The CDR3 nucleotides are TGCGCCAGCAGCCCTAGGGGGGGGCAGGACCTATTCTATGGCTACACCTTC. It is translated as CASSPRGGQDLFYGYTF.